This section outlines one T cell receptor beta chain sequence together with its context. Antigen: not known. The data derive from a study of CD8 T cells in ankylosing spondylitis. Overall study findings and caveats: Significantly higher representation of disease-linked clones was reported for matched ankylosing spondylitis synovial fluid.

The germline gives CDR1 MNHEY, CDR2 SVGAGI. The CDR3 covers 13 residues. Between the trimmed V and J ends, which lost 0 bases and 4 bases, there was a span of 6 bases. Libraries for TCR beta were made by quantitative 5'-RACE with molecular barcodes. TCRdb independently ran MiXCR on the 5' RACE reads; one entry per CDR3 protein. The sample has nearly 250,000 distinct CDR3 sequences, roughly 32% seen once. The specimen was blood, either unsorted or a sorted T cell fraction (not recorded which). The rearrangement uses TRBV6-5 and TRBJ1-2, with D tentatively TRBD1 (5 bases). This clonotype was obtained from a male donor with ankylosing spondylitis or in good health (not recorded which). The CDR3 here is CASSYSTGYGYTF. The CDR3 nucleotides read TGTGCCAGCAGTTACTCTACAGGCTATGGCTACACCTTC.